Sequencing of this T cell receptor beta chain was carried out in a study of T cell responses to AZD1222 COVID-19 vaccine. Broader study findings: Unmutated variant regions are reportedly the target of nearly half of TCRs that are spike-specific. Repertoire sampling occurred only after the peak T cell response. With dominance at 160-218 and 743-854, vaccine-associated CD4 TCRs spanned spike.

Method: immunoSEQ multiplex PCR; TCRdb's copy keeps in-frame clones and lacks some. The sample lists 12,000 to 15,000 clones; approximately 84% were seen once. Germline loops: CDR1 MNHEY, CDR2 SVGAGI. The CDR3 consists of 16 residues. Trimming took 2 bases from V and 0 from J, leaving 10 bases between them. To note about this clone: What it recognizes is unknown.

The source of this sequence is an adult who received the AZD1222 COVID-19 vaccine. Sequenced material: peripheral blood, taken 28 days after the second AZD1222 dose. V gene TRBV6-5 combines with J gene TRBJ1-4; D perhaps matches TRBD1 (6 bases). CDR3 nucleotides: TGTGCCAGCAGTTACACCAACAGGGCAACTAATGAAAAACTGTTTTTT. It yields the protein CASSYTNRATNEKLFF.